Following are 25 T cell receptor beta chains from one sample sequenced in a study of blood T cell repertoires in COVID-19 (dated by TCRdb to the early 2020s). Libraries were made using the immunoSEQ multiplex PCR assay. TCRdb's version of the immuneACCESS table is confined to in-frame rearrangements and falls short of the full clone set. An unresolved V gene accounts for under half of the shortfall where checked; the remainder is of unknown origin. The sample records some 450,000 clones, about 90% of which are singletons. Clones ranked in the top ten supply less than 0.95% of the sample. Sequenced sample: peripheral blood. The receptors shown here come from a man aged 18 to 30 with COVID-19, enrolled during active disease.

The CDR3 nucleotides read TGCGCCAGCAGCCAAACGGGACAGGGGGGGAATGGCTACACCTTC. Its protein product is CASSQTGQGGNGYTF. The rearrangement links TRBV4-1 to TRBJ1-2; TRBD1 aligns across 11 bases. Germline CDR1 MGHRA, CDR2 YSYEKL. The CDR3 length is 15 residues. V lost 2 bases, J lost 6 bases, and 5 bases stayed unmatched.

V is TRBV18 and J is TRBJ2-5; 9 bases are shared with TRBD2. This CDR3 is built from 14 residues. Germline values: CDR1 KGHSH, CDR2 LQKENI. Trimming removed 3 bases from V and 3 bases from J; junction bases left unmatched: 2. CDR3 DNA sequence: TGTGCCAGCTCACCGTTAGCGGGGGAAGAGACCCAGTACTTC. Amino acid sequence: CASSPLAGEETQYF.

This CDR3 reads CATATSGSPYGELFF. The CDR3, as DNA: TGTGCCACCGCGACTAGCGGGAGCCCCTACGGGGAGCTGTTTTTT. This chain joins TRBV5-6 and TRBJ2-2, with 12 bases lining up with TRBD2. The CDR3 runs 15 residues. Germline CDR1 SGHDT, CDR2 YYEEEE. J was trimmed by 7 bases and V by 9 bases; bases with no gene match: 10.

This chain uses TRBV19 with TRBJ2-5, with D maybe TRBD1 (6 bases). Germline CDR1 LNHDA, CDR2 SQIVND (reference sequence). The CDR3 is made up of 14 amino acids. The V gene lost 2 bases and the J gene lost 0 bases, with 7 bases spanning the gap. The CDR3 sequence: CASSIQGNQETQYF. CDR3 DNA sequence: TGTGCCAGTAGTATACAGGGGAACCAAGAGACCCAGTACTTC. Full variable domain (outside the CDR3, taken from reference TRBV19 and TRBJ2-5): DGGITQSPKYLFRKEGQNVTLSCEQNLNHDAMYWYRQDPGQGLRLIYYSQIVNDFQKGDIAEGYSVSREKKESFPLTVTSAQKNPTAFYLCASSIQGNQETQYFGPGTRLLVL.

CDR3 loop: CASSYRKDSEKLFF. The CDR3 nucleotides read TGTGCCAGCAGTTATAGGAAGGACAGTGAAAAACTGTTTTTT. The chain is built from TRBV6-5 and TRBJ1-4; TRBD1 might be the D (6 bases). Germline loops: CDR1 MNHEY, CDR2 SVGAGI. V shed 3 bases and J shed 7 bases, with 12 bases lying between them. This CDR3 is 14 amino acids long.

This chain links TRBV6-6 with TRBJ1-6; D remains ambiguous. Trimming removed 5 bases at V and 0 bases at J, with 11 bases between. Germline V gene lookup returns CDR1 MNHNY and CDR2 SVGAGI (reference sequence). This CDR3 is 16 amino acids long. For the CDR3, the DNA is TGTGCCAGCAGTGTCCGTATATCCTCCTATAATTCACCCCTCCACTTT. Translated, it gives CASSVRISSYNSPLHF.

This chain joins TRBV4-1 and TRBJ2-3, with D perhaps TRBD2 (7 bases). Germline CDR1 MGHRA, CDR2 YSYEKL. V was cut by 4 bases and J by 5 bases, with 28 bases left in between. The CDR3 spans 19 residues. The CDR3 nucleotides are TGCGCCAGCAGCCGTTCATTCGAAGTGGGGGGGCCGTTAGGAGATACGCAGTATTTT. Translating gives CASSRSFEVGGPLGDTQYF.

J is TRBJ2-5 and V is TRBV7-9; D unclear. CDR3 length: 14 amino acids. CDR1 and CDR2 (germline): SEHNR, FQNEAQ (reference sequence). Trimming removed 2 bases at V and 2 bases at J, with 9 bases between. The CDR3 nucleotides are TGTGCCAGCAGCTTAAGTGCCGGGCAAGAGACCCAGTACTTC. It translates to CASSLSAGQETQYF.

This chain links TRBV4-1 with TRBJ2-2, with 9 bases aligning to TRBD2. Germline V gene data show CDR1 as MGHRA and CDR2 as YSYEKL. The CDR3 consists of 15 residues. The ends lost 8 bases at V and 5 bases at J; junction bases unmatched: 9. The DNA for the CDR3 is TGCGCCAGCGGAAGAAGCGGGAGGAGGACCGGGGAGCTGTTTTTT. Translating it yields CASGRSGRRTGELFF.

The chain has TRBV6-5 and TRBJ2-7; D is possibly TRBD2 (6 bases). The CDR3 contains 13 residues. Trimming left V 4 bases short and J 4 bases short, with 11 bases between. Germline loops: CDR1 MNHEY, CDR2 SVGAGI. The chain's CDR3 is CASSFGSKYEQYF. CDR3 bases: TGTGCCAGCAGTTTCGGGAGTAAATACGAGCAGTACTTC.

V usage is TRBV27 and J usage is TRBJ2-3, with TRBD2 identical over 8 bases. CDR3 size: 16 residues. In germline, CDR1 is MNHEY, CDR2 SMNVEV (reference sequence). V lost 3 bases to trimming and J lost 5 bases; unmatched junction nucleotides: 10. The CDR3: CASSFSSGGVGDTQYF. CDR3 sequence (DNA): TGTGCCAGCAGTTTTTCCAGCGGGGGAGTGGGAGATACGCAGTATTTT.

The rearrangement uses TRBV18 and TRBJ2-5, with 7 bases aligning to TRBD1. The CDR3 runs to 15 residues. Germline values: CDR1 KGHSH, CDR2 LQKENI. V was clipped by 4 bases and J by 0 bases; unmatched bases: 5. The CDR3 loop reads CASSQGAFYQETQYF. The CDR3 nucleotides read TGTGCCAGCTCACAGGGGGCCTTTTACCAAGAGACCCAGTACTTC.

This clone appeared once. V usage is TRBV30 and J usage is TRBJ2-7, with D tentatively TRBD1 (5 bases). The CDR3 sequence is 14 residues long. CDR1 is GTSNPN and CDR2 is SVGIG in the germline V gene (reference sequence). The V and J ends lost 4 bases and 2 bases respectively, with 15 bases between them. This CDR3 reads CAWTQGLGAYEQYF. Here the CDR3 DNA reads TGTGCCTGGACGCAAGGCCTAGGGGCCTACGAGCAGTACTTC.

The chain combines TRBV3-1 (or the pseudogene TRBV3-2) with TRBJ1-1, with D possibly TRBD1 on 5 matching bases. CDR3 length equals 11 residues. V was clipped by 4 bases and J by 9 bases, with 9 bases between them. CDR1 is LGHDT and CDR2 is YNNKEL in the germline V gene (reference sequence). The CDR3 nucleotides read TGTGCCAGCAGCCGGGGGGACCAAGCTTTCTTT. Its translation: CASSRGDQAFF.

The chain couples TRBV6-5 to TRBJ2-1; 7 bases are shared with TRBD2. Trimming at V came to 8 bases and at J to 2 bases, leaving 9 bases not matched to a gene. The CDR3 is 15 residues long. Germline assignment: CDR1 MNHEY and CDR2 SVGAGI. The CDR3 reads CASRSFGTTYNEQFF. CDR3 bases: TGTGCCAGCCGATCCTTCGGGACTACCTACAATGAGCAGTTCTTC.

The CDR3 DNA follows: TGTGCCAGCAGCTTAGAGGAAGGGGCTGAGCAGTTCTTC. As protein: CASSLEEGAEQFF. V and J are TRBV11-2 and TRBJ2-1, with a possible D match to TRBD1 (5 bases). The ends were cut back, 0 bases at V and 9 bases at J, with 9 bases in the middle. Germline V CDR1 and CDR2: SGHAT, FQNNGV. The CDR3 has 13 residues.

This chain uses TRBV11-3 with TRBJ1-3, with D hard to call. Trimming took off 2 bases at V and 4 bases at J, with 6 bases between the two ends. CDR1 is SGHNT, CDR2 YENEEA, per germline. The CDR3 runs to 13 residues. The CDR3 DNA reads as TGTGCCAGCAGCTTATTCAGGGGAAACACCATATATTTT. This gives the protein CASSLFRGNTIYF.

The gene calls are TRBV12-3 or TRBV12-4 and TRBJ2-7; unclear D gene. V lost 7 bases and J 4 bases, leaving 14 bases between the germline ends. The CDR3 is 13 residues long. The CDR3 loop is CASTPRVWYEQYF. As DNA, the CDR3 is TGTGCCAGCACCCCTCGGGTGTGGTACGAGCAGTACTTC.

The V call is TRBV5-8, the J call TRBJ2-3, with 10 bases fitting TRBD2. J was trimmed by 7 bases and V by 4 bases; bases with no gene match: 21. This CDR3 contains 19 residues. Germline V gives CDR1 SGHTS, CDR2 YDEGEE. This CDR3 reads CASSGPLINLAGEMNTQYF. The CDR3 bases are TGTGCCAGCAGCGGACCCCTGATCAATCTAGCGGGAGAAATGAATACGCAGTATTTT.

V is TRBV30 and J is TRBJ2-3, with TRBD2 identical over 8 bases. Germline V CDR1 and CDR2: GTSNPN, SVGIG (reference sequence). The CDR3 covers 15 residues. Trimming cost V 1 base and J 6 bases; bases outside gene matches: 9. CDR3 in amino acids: CAWSGLAGKRDTQYF. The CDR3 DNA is TGTGCCTGGAGTGGGTTAGCGGGAAAAAGGGATACGCAGTATTTT.

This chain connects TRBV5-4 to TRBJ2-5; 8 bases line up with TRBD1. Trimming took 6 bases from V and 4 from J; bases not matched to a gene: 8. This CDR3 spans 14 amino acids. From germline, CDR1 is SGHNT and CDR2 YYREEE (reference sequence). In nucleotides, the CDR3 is TGTGCCAGCACCTCTCCGGGACAGGCAGAGACCCAGTACTTC. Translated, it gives CASTSPGQAETQYF.

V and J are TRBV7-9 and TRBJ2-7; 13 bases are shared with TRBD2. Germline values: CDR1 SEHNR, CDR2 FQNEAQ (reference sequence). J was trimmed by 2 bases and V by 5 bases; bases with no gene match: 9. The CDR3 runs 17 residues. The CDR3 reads CASSAFTGLAGAYEQYF. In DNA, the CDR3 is TGTGCCAGCAGCGCTTTTACCGGACTAGCGGGGGCCTACGAGCAGTACTTC.

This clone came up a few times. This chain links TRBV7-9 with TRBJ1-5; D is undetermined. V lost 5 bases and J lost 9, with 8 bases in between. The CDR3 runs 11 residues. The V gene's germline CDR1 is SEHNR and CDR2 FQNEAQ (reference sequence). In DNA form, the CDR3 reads TGTGCCAGCAGCCCTTCGCGGCCCCAGCATTTT. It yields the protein CASSPSRPQHF. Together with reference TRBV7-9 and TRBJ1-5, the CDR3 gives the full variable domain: DTGVSQNPRHKITKRGQNVTFRCDPISEHNRLYWYRQTLGQGPEFLTYFQNEAQLEKSRLLSDRFSAERPKGSFSTLEIQRTEQGDSAMYLCASSPSRPQHFGDGTRLSIL.

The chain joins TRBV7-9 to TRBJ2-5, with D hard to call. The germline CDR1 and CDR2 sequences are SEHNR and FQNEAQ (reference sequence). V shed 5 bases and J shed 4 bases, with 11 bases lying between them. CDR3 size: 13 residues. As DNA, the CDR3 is TGTGCCAGCAGCCCGACTGGCCCAGAGACCCAGTACTTC. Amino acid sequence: CASSPTGPETQYF.

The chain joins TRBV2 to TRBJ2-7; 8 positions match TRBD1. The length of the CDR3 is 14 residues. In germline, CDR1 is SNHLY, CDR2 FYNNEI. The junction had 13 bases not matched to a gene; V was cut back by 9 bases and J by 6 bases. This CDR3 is CASDSGTGLPEQYF. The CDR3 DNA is TGTGCCAGTGACTCCGGGACAGGTCTACCCGAGCAGTACTTC.